Listed below are T cell receptor beta chains from one sample, sequenced in a study of OX40 agonist ivuxolimab in advanced cancers. This table comes from immunoSEQ multiplex PCR, and its TCRdb copy is limited to in-frame clones, with some not included. The sample includes around 78,000 clones, roughly 87% of them seen just once. Source: CD4+ or CD8+ T cells sorted from blood, taken in a trial of the OX40 agonist ivuxolimab. These receptors all stem from an adult with an advanced solid tumor such as melanoma, head and neck, liver or kidney cancer. The CDR3 runs from the conserved cysteine through the conserved F or W. D genes are given only for firm matches. Clone size is shown for a subset of rows, as once, few, many or a class of expanded clone.

d_call j_call v_call clone_size cdr3_nt cdr3_aa
- TRBJ2-3 TRBV5-1 - TGCGCCAGCAGCTTGGGACAGAACACAGATACGCAGTATTTT CASSLGQNTDTQYF
TRBD1 TRBJ1-3 TRBV19 - TGTGCCAGTAGTCGGTGGACAGGGCGATCGACCATATATTTT CASSRWTGRSTIYF
TRBD2 TRBJ2-5 TRBV5-1 - TGCGCCAGCAGCGCCTTTGCTAGCGGGAGGGAAGAGACCCAGTACTTC CASSAFASGREETQYF
- TRBJ1-4 TRBV10-3 - TGTGCCATCAGTGGGGGGACTTCTAATGAAAAACTGTTTTTT CAISGGTSNEKLFF
- TRBJ2-3 TRBV4-1 - TGCGCCAGCAGCCAAGTTAATCTTATTAGCACAGATACGCAGTATTTT CASSQVNLISTDTQYF
- TRBJ2-3 TRBV9 - TGTGCCAGCAGCCGGGACAGCACAGATACGCAGTATTTT CASSRDSTDTQYF
- TRBJ1-1 TRBV6-6 - TGTGCCAGCAGTTCGACAGTGCAGAACACTGAAGCTTTCTTT CASSSTVQNTEAFF
- TRBJ2-2 TRBV5-1 - TGCGCCAGCAGCTTGGTAGGGCGCATCACCGGGGAGCTGTTTTTT CASSLVGRITGELFF
- TRBJ1-5 TRBV21-1 - TGTGCCAGCAGCAAAGAGGCCTCCGGTGAGGATAGCAATCAGCCCCAGCATTTT CASSKEASGEDSNQPQHF
- TRBJ2-6 TRBV9 - TGTGCCAGCAGCGTAGCTACGGCTTCTGGGGCCAACGTCCTGACTTTC CASSVATASGANVLTF
TRBD2 TRBJ2-3 TRBV2 - TGTGCCCTCGGTAGCGGGAGCCCGTCGGGTACGCAGTATTTT CALGSGSPSGTQYF
- TRBJ1-2 TRBV15 - TGTGCCACCAGCAGAGATTCCGGTGGCTACACCTTC CATSRDSGGYTF
TRBD1 TRBJ2-7 TRBV5-4 once TGTGCCAGCAGCCACCCGGGACAGGGGTCCTCCTACGAGCAGTACTTC CASSHPGQGSSYEQYF
- TRBJ2-1 TRBV21-1 - TGTGCCGCTAGGACTAGCGGGAGGGACAATGAGCAGTTCTTC CAARTSGRDNEQFF
TRBD1 TRBJ2-7 TRBV10-2 - TGCGCCAGTCAGAGCCGGGACAGCTCCTACGAGCAGTACTTC CASQSRDSSYEQYF
- TRBJ2-3 TRBV6-1 - TGTGCCAGCAGGAAGCTTAGCGCAGATACGCAGTATTTT CASRKLSADTQYF
- TRBJ2-5 TRBV9 - TGTGCCAGCAGCCCTGGAAATGGGGAGACCCAGTACTTC CASSPGNGETQYF
TRBD2 TRBJ2-7 TRBV7-9 - TGTGCCAGCAGCGTAGGTGGTCTAGCGGCCGAGCAGTACTTC CASSVGGLAAEQYF
TRBD1 TRBJ2-5 TRBV27 - TGTGCCAGCAGTTTGGGGACAGGGTGGGGGACCCAGTACTTC CASSLGTGWGTQYF
- TRBJ1-2 TRBV10-2 - TGCGCCAGCAGGAAGGCTCGGGATGACATTGGCTACACCTTC CASRKARDDIGYTF
- TRBJ1-3 TRBV7-9 - TGTGCCAGCAGCCTAAGTACTGCAATCCCGCACTCTGGAAACACCATATATTTT CASSLSTAIPHSGNTIYF
- TRBJ1-5 TRBV28 - TGTGCCAGCAGTTTAAACAGCCACAATCAGCCCCAGCATTTT CASSLNSHNQPQHF
- TRBJ2-7 TRBV5-8 once TGTGCCAGCAGCCCTCGGGGGGCCCTTGACTACGAGCAGTACTTC CASSPRGALDYEQYF
- TRBJ2-3 TRBV10-1 - TGCGCCAGCAGTGAGGGCCGGGCGGGAACGGTGACAGATACGCAGTATTTT CASSEGRAGTVTDTQYF
TRBD2 TRBJ2-7 TRBV18 - TGTGCCAGCTCACCATATTCGGGGGGAAGGTGGCAGTACTTC CASSPYSGGRWQYF
- TRBJ2-7 TRBV11-2 - TGTGCCAGCAGCTATAGGGTTGAGCAGTACTTC CASSYRVEQYF
- TRBJ1-4 TRBV7-9 once TGTGCCAGCAGCCGGGGGACAACTATGGCCGGAGGAAAACTGTTTTTT CASSRGTTMAGGKLFF
- TRBJ1-2 TRBV6-5 - TGTGCCAGCAGTTACGCGGGGGGCGCGAAAGGCTACACCTTC CASSYAGGAKGYTF
- TRBJ1-2 TRBV28 - TGTGCCAGCAGTTTATTAGGGGGGAATGGCTACACCTTC CASSLLGGNGYTF
TRBD1 TRBJ2-7 TRBV27 - TGTGCCAGCAGTCCCCGGACAGGGTACTACGAGCAGTACTTC CASSPRTGYYEQYF
- TRBJ1-5 TRBV15 - TGTGCCACCAGCAGAGGGGAGTTACGGCATCAGCCCCAGCATTTT CATSRGELRHQPQHF
- TRBJ1-1 TRBV18 - TGTGCCAGCTCACCTGGGGGAAATATGAACACTGAAGCTTTCTTT CASSPGGNMNTEAFF
TRBD2 TRBJ2-1 TRBV9 - TGTGCCAGCAGCCTGGCTAGCGGGAACAATGAGCAGTTCTTC CASSLASGNNEQFF
TRBD1 TRBJ1-1 TRBV6-5 - TGTGCCAGCAGTTACCTTGGGACAGCTAACACTGAAGCTTTCTTT CASSYLGTANTEAFF
- TRBJ1-3 TRBV11-3 - TGTGCCAGCACCCCTGGCCAGGTCGCCTCTGGAAACACCATATATTTT CASTPGQVASGNTIYF
TRBD2 TRBJ2-7 TRBV28 - TGTGCCAGCAGTAGGACTAGCGGGAGTTACGTCCACGAGCAGTACTTC CASSRTSGSYVHEQYF
TRBD2 TRBJ2-2 TRBV5-1 few TGCGCCAGCAGCTTGGGGTCTAGCGGGAGTTTGGCCGGGGAGCTGTTTTTT CASSLGSSGSLAGELFF
- TRBJ1-5 TRBV6-1 - TGTGCCAGCAGTGCTGGGCCTATCTCGGAGCCCCAGCATTTT CASSAGPISEPQHF
- TRBJ2-3 TRBV29-1 - TGCAGCGTTGGAGTAGCGGTGGGGGCAGATACGCAGTATTTT CSVGVAVGADTQYF
- TRBJ2-1 TRBV4-2 - TGTGCCAGCAGCTCCGATGCTACAGGGAATGAGCAGTTCTTC CASSSDATGNEQFF
- TRBJ1-3 TRBV7-9 - TGTGCCAGCAGCCCCCCTCGAGAATCTGGAAACACCATATATTTT CASSPPRESGNTIYF
TRBD2 TRBJ2-1 TRBV5-4 - TGTGCCAGCAGCCCCGGGACTAGCGGACCCCAAGTTGGGGAGCAGTTCTTC CASSPGTSGPQVGEQFF
- TRBJ2-7 TRBV6-1 once TGTGCCAGCAGTGAATGGTTGATGGATGGCTACGAGCAGTACTTC CASSEWLMDGYEQYF
- TRBJ2-5 TRBV7-9 - TGTGCCAGCAGCTTAGCATACGAGACCCAGTACTTC CASSLAYETQYF